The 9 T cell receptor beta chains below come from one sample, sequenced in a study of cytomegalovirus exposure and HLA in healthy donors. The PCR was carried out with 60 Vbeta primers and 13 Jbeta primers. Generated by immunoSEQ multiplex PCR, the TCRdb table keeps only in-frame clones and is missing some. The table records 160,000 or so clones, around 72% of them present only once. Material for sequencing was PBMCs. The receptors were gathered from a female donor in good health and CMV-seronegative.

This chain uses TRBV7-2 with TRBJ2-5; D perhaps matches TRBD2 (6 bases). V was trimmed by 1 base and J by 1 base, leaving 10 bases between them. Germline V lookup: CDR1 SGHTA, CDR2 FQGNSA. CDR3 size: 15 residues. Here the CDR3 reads CASSLGRGSQETQYF. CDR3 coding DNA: TGTGCCAGCAGCTTAGGTCGGGGGTCCCAAGAGACCCAGTACTTC.

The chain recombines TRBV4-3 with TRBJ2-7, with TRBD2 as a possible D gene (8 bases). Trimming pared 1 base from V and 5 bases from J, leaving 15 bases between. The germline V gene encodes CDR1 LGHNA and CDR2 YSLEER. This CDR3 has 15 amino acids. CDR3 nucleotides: TGCGCCAGCAGCCAAGCGGGACTAGGGGGCGACGAGCAGTACTTC. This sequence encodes CASSQAGLGGDEQYF.

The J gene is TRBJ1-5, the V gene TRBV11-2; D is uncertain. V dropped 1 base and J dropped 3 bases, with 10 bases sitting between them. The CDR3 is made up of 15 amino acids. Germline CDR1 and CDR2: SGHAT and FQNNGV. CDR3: CASSLGGSTNQPQHF. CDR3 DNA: TGTGCCAGCAGCTTAGGAGGGTCAACCAATCAGCCCCAGCATTTT.

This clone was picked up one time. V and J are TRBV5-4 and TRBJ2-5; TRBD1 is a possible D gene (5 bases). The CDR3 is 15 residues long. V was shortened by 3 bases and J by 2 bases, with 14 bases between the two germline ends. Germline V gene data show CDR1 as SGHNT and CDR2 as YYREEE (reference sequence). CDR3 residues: CASSSDRLNQETQYF. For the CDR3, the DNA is TGTGCCAGCAGCTCCGACAGACTGAATCAAGAGACCCAGTACTTC.

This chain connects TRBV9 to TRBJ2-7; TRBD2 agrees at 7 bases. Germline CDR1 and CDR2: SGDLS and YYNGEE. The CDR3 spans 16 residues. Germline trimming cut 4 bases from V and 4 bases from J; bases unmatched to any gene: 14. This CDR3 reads CASSPNPTGTTYEQYF. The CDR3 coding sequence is TGTGCCAGCAGCCCGAACCCAACGGGGACTACTTACGAGCAGTACTTC.

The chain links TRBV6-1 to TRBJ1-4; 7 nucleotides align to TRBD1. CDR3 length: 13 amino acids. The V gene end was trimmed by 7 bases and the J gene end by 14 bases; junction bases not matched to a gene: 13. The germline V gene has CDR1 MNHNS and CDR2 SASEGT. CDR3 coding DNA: TGTGCCAGCAAGTTCTATGTAGGGACAGATCTGTTTTTT. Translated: CASKFYVGTDLFF.

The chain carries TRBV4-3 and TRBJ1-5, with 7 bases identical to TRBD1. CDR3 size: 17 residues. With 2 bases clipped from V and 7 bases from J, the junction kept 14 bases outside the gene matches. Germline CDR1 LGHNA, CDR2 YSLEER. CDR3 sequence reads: CASSQNVDRERDQPQHF. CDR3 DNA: TGCGCCAGCAGCCAAAACGTAGACAGGGAGAGAGACCAGCCCCAGCATTTT.

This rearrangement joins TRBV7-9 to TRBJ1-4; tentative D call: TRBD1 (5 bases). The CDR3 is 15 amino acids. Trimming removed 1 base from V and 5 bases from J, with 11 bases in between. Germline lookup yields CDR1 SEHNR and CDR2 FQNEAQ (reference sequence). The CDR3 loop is CASSLGQGSNEKLFF. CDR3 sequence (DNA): TGTGCCAGCAGCTTAGGGCAGGGCTCAAATGAAAAACTGTTTTTT.

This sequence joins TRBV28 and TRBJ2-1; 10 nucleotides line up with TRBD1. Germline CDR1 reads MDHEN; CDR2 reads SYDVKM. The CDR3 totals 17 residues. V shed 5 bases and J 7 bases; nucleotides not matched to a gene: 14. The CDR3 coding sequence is TGTGCCAGCAGTACCTACCCCCGGGACAGGGGTGGGAATGAGCAGTTCTTC. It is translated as CASSTYPRDRGGNEQFF. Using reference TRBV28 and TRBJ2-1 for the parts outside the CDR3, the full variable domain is DVKVTQSSRYLVKRTGEKVFLECVQDMDHENMFWYRQDPGLGLRLIYFSYDVKMKEKGDIPEGYSVSREKKERFSLILESASTNQTSMYLCASSTYPRDRGGNEQFFGPGTRLTVL.